This record covers a single T cell receptor beta chain. One end of the junction does not line up with germline, which may come from a read error. The sample is drawn from a study of blood T cells in healthy people across ages. A second PCR of 7 to 11 cycles used a sample-barcoded 5' primer and a J-beta primer mix. The authors tagged each cDNA molecule using a template-switch adaptor with 12 random nucleotides. From the 5' RACE reads, TCRdb called clonotypes with MiXCR, one entry per CDR3 protein. The table records 1 million or so distinct CDR3 sequences, more than 40% of them present only once. Germline V lookup: CDR1 MNHEY, CDR2 SVGEGT. The CDR3 contains 13 residues.

Sequencing was performed on blood. The sequence came from a woman in her sixties or seventies in good health. V usage is TRBV6-2 or TRBV6-3 and J usage is TRBJ2-7; TRBD1 agrees at 9 bases. DNA of the CDR3: TGTACCAGCAGTTACACGACAGGGGGCGAGCAGTACTTC. It codes for CTSSYTTGGEQYF.